This TCR beta chain stems from a study of naive and memory T cell subsets. Points from the study as a whole: Potentially, T cell activation and differentiation skew this RNA-based measurement.

TCR cDNA received a 3' ligated oligonucleotide that carried a UMI. Adult healthy volunteers gave 2.5 ml peripheral blood for whole-blood RNA. Cells were not sorted; total RNA input targeted roughly 1 to 1000 ng. In germline, CDR1 is SEHNR, CDR2 FQNEAQ (reference sequence). The CDR3 is made up of 14 amino acids. V shed 7 bases and J shed 4 bases, with 13 bases lying between them. At least ten counts were recorded for this clonotype. Its antigen is unidentified. Ligated cDNA underwent four rounds of PCR with nested alpha and beta constant region primers and SP2. Alpha and beta constant region primers primed reverse transcription for blood and skin samples. A single record per CDR3 protein comes from TCRdb applying MiXCR to the 5' RACE reads. The top ten hold about 8.9% of the sample, which has tens of thousands of distinct CDR3 sequences, more than 7.5% seen once.

The gene calls are TRBV7-9 and TRBJ1-4; D might be TRBD1 (5 bases). The origin of this receptor is a female donor in good health. DNA for the CDR3: TGTGCCAGCACCCGTCTGGGGGGTAATGAAAAACTGTTTTTT. Its protein is CASTRLGGNEKLFF.